The sequence of this T cell receptor (beta chain) was determined in a study of blood T cell repertoires in COVID-19. This CDR3 contains 16 residues. CDR1 and CDR2 from the germline V gene are LGHNA and YSLEER. V lost 3 bases and J lost 3, with 17 bases in between. In the original workflow: For nucleated cells, counts were estimated from reference gene primer amplification. Repertoires were generated with immunoSEQ multiplex PCR, while TCRdb's copy carries only in-frame clones and drops some. The DNA was the basis for D and trimming; V, J and clone size are from that table. The table lists roughly 340,000 clones, roughly 86% of them singletons.

The sequenced sample consisted of peripheral blood. The chain links TRBV4-3 to TRBJ1-1; D unresolved. This TCR was sampled from a woman in her 70s with COVID-19, enrolled during active disease. The CDR3 sequence: CASSHASGSPYTEAFF. CDR3 coding DNA: TGCGCCAGCAGCCACGCGAGTGGGAGTCCGTACACTGAAGCTTTCTTT.